Listed below are T cell receptor beta chains from one sample, sequenced in a study of vaccination and CD4 T cells after COVID-19. What these receptors recognize is not known. TCRdb re-analysed the PCR reads in MiXCR, keeping a single row per CDR3 protein. This sample has under 30,000 distinct CDR3 sequences, with around 40% found just once. Sequencing was carried out using CD4+ T cells from blood, cultured in vitro. These receptor sequences come from a human donor who had recovered from COVID-19. CDR3s include the opening cysteine and the closing phenylalanine or tryptophan. D genes are given only for firm matches. The size field is filled for only some rows; it gives once, few, many or a size class.

V gene: TRBV4-3
J gene: TRBJ2-1
D gene: -
clone size: once
CDR3 protein: CASSRRTDNEQFF
CDR3 DNA: TGCGCCAGCAGCCGAAGGACTGACAATGAGCAGTTCTTC

V gene: TRBV5-1
J gene: TRBJ1-6
D gene: TRBD1
clone size: once
CDR3 protein: CASSWDRTNGSPLHF
CDR3 DNA: TGCGCCAGCAGCTGGGACAGGACTAACGGATCACCCCTCCACTTT

V gene: TRBV7-9
J gene: TRBJ2-2
D gene: TRBD1
clone size: -
CDR3 protein: CASRGQAVNTGELFF
CDR3 DNA: TGTGCCAGCAGGGGACAGGCCGTGAACACCGGGGAGCTGTTTTTT

V gene: TRBV2
J gene: TRBJ2-7
D gene: TRBD1
clone size: -
CDR3 protein: CASSKDRGRSYEQYF
CDR3 DNA: TGTGCCAGCAGTAAGGACAGGGGACGTTCCTACGAGCAGTACTTC

V gene: TRBV10-3
J gene: TRBJ1-1
D gene: -
clone size: once
CDR3 protein: CAIRRADENTEAFF
CDR3 DNA: TGTGCCATCAGGAGAGCTGACGAGAACACTGAAGCTTTCTTT

V gene: TRBV10-1
J gene: TRBJ2-2
D gene: -
clone size: -
CDR3 protein: CASSDPGRTGELFF
CDR3 DNA: TGCGCCAGCAGTGACCCTGGGCGGACCGGGGAGCTGTTTTTT

V gene: TRBV11-2
J gene: TRBJ1-6
D gene: -
clone size: few
CDR3 protein: CASSLGPLMSIHF
CDR3 DNA: TGTGCCAGCAGCTTAGGGCCCCTTATGTCGATCCACTTT

V gene: TRBV6-2/TRBV6-3
J gene: TRBJ1-5
D gene: TRBD1
clone size: few
CDR3 protein: CASSYPTGGYQPQHF
CDR3 DNA: TGTGCCAGCAGTTACCCCACAGGGGGGTATCAGCCCCAGCATTTT

V gene: TRBV2
J gene: TRBJ2-5
D gene: -
clone size: -
CDR3 protein: CASRKDSQETQYF
CDR3 DNA: TGTGCCAGCAGGAAGGACAGCCAAGAGACCCAGTACTTC

V gene: TRBV28
J gene: TRBJ1-2
D gene: TRBD1
clone size: -
CDR3 protein: CASSYTGTGVYGYTF
CDR3 DNA: TGTGCCAGCAGTTACACCGGGACAGGGGTATATGGCTACACCTTC

V gene: TRBV7-7
J gene: TRBJ2-5
D gene: -
clone size: -
CDR3 protein: CASSLEQGPWTQETQYF
CDR3 DNA: TGTGCCAGCAGCTTAGAGCAGGGGCCATGGACCCAAGAGACCCAGTACTTC

V gene: TRBV27
J gene: TRBJ2-2
D gene: -
clone size: few
CDR3 protein: CASYGGTVGTGELFF
CDR3 DNA: TGTGCCAGCTACGGAGGGACAGTAGGCACCGGGGAGCTGTTTTTT

V gene: TRBV10-3
J gene: TRBJ2-3
D gene: -
clone size: -
CDR3 protein: CAISGLGGGTDTQYF
CDR3 DNA: TGTGCCATCAGCGGCCTTGGGGGCGGCACAGATACGCAGTATTTT

V gene: TRBV28
J gene: TRBJ1-5
D gene: -
clone size: -
CDR3 protein: CASSLVGQPQHF
CDR3 DNA: TGTGCCAGCAGTTTAGTGGGTCAGCCCCAGCATTTT

V gene: TRBV7-2
J gene: TRBJ2-3
D gene: -
clone size: few
CDR3 protein: CASSLQWTDTQYF
CDR3 DNA: TGTGCCAGCAGCTTACAATGGACAGATACGCAGTATTTT

V gene: TRBV2
J gene: TRBJ2-5
D gene: -
clone size: -
CDR3 protein: CASSERAGETQYF
CDR3 DNA: TGTGCCAGCAGTGAACGGGCCGGAGAGACCCAGTACTTC

V gene: TRBV7-9
J gene: TRBJ1-6
D gene: -
clone size: -
CDR3 protein: CASSLEGGGVAPLHF
CDR3 DNA: TGTGCCAGCAGCTTAGAGGGTGGAGGGGTTGCACCCCTCCACTTT

V gene: TRBV7-9
J gene: TRBJ1-1
D gene: TRBD1
clone size: -
CDR3 protein: CASSPTGGETEAFF
CDR3 DNA: TGTGCCAGCAGCCCTACAGGGGGCGAGACTGAAGCTTTCTTT

V gene: TRBV5-4
J gene: TRBJ2-3
D gene: -
clone size: -
CDR3 protein: CASSSGQFTDTQYF
CDR3 DNA: TGTGCCAGCAGCTCCGGACAGTTCACAGATACGCAGTATTTT

V gene: TRBV7-8
J gene: TRBJ2-5
D gene: TRBD1
clone size: -
CDR3 protein: CASSLSGGETQYF
CDR3 DNA: TGTGCCAGCAGCTTATCAGGGGGAGAGACCCAGTACTTC

V gene: TRBV5-4
J gene: TRBJ1-2
D gene: TRBD1
clone size: -
CDR3 protein: CASGLGTAYGYTF
CDR3 DNA: TGTGCCAGCGGCTTGGGGACAGCTTATGGCTACACCTTC

V gene: TRBV28
J gene: TRBJ2-1
D gene: TRBD1
clone size: few
CDR3 protein: CASSTTGNEQFF
CDR3 DNA: TGTGCCAGCAGCACGACAGGGAATGAGCAGTTCTTC

V gene: TRBV19
J gene: TRBJ2-5
D gene: -
clone size: -
CDR3 protein: CASSIAAKGQETQYF
CDR3 DNA: TGTGCCAGTAGTATAGCCGCTAAGGGTCAAGAGACCCAGTACTTC

V gene: TRBV5-1
J gene: TRBJ2-5
D gene: -
clone size: -
CDR3 protein: CASSLISNQETQYF
CDR3 DNA: TGCGCCAGCAGCTTGATATCTAACCAAGAGACCCAGTACTTC

V gene: TRBV20-1
J gene: TRBJ2-1
D gene: -
clone size: few
CDR3 protein: CSALVAVRSYNEQFF
CDR3 DNA: TGCAGTGCTTTGGTAGCGGTCCGCTCCTACAATGAGCAGTTCTTC

V gene: TRBV28
J gene: TRBJ1-5
D gene: TRBD1
clone size: -
CDR3 protein: CASSMLGQGVGSSNQPQHF
CDR3 DNA: TGTGCCAGCAGTATGCTTGGACAGGGGGTTGGTTCGAGCAATCAGCCCCAGCATTTT

V gene: TRBV7-8
J gene: TRBJ1-5
D gene: -
clone size: medium-sized
CDR3 protein: CASKKGSNQPQHF
CDR3 DNA: TGTGCCAGCAAGAAGGGTAGCAATCAGCCCCAGCATTTT

V gene: TRBV20-1
J gene: TRBJ2-7
D gene: -
clone size: -
CDR3 protein: CSALRGLRSSYEQYF
CDR3 DNA: TGCAGTGCCCTCCGCGGGCTAAGGAGCTCCTACGAGCAGTACTTC

V gene: TRBV24-1
J gene: TRBJ2-7
D gene: -
clone size: -
CDR3 protein: CATSEGYEQYF
CDR3 DNA: TGTGCCACCAGTGAAGGATACGAGCAGTACTTC

V gene: TRBV28
J gene: TRBJ2-6
D gene: -
clone size: -
CDR3 protein: CASSFPRTAGGANVLTF
CDR3 DNA: TGTGCCAGCAGTTTCCCCCGTACTGCGGGTGGGGCCAACGTCCTGACTTTC

V gene: TRBV20-1
J gene: TRBJ2-3
D gene: TRBD2
clone size: -
CDR3 protein: CSTRDLRAGGPADTQYF
CDR3 DNA: TGCAGTACTAGAGATCTTAGAGCGGGGGGGCCGGCAGATACGCAGTATTTT

V gene: TRBV10-3
J gene: TRBJ2-5
D gene: TRBD1
clone size: few
CDR3 protein: CAISMTGGGETQYF
CDR3 DNA: TGTGCCATCAGCATGACAGGGGGCGGGGAGACCCAGTACTTC

V gene: TRBV10-3
J gene: TRBJ2-5
D gene: -
clone size: -
CDR3 protein: CAISRVYQETQYF
CDR3 DNA: TGTGCCATCAGCAGGGTATACCAAGAGACCCAGTACTTC

V gene: TRBV18
J gene: TRBJ2-7
D gene: -
clone size: -
CDR3 protein: CASSTQGGYEQYF
CDR3 DNA: TGTGCCAGCTCAACTCAGGGGGGCTACGAGCAGTACTTC